The rows below give T cell receptor beta chains drawn from one sample of a study of blood T cell repertoires in COVID-19. TCRdb's copy holds only in-frame clones and misses some; the assay was immunoSEQ multiplex PCR. The repertoire holds 100,000 or so clones, with about nine tenths as singletons. Specimen: peripheral blood. These receptors were obtained from a man in his fifties or sixties with acute or convalescent COVID-19. The CDR3 runs from the conserved cysteine through the conserved F or W. D genes are given only for firm matches. Clone size is not always given. Where it is, it says once, few, many or a class for expanded clones.

NA | NA | TRBJ1-3 | TRBV7-8 | TGTGCCACCGAACAGGGATCTGGAAACACCATATATTTT | CATEQGSGNTIYF
NA | NA | TRBJ2-3 | TRBV5-4 | TGTGCCAGCAGCTTGGACGCGGACTACGTGACAGATACGCAGTATTTT | CASSLDADYVTDTQYF
NA | NA | TRBJ1-5 | TRBV24-1 | TGTGCCACCAGTGCGACAGCCAGCAATCAGCCCCAGCATTTT | CATSATASNQPQHF
NA | NA | TRBJ1-4 | TRBV4-1 | TGCGCCAGCAGCCACCGGGACACCAATGAAAAACTGTTTTTT | CASSHRDTNEKLFF
NA | NA | TRBJ1-1 | TRBV19 | TGTGCCAGTAGTATAAGCAGGACAGTAAACACTGAAGCTTTCTTT | CASSISRTVNTEAFF
NA | once | TRBJ2-5 | TRBV4-1 | TGCGCCAGCAGCCAAGACGTGGAGGAGACCCAGTACTTC | CASSQDVEETQYF
NA | NA | TRBJ1-1 | TRBV6-5 | TGTGCCAGCAATATCGAGGGAGGCGCCGGCACTGAAGCTTTCTTT | CASNIEGGAGTEAFF
TRBD1 | once | TRBJ1-2 | TRBV27 | TGTGCCAGCAGTTTCCGGAGGGGGCTGAACTATGGCTACACCTTC | CASSFRRGLNYGYTF
TRBD1 | NA | TRBJ1-1 | TRBV10-3 | TGTGCCATCAGTGAGCCTCCCTTAAGGACAGGGCTGAACACTGAAGCTTTCTTT | CAISEPPLRTGLNTEAFF
NA | once | TRBJ2-1 | TRBV11-2 | TGTGCCAGCAGCTTAGGGACAGTCGGGGCGTATGAGCAGTTCTTC | CASSLGTVGAYEQFF
NA | NA | TRBJ1-1 | TRBV19 | TGTGCCAGTAGTCGCAGGGGATCCGGCCTGCGAGTTTCTTCTGGCACTGAAGCTTTCTTT | CASSRRGSGLRVSSGTEAFF
NA | NA | TRBJ1-2 | TRBV4-2 | TGTGCCAGCAGCCAAGACGTAGGGGCCTATGGCTACACCTTC | CASSQDVGAYGYTF
NA | NA | TRBJ2-2 | TRBV29-1 | TGCAGCGTTGAAAGCCCCCTAGACCGGGTTAACACCGGGGAGCTGTTTTTT | CSVESPLDRVNTGELFF
TRBD2 | NA | TRBJ2-3 | TRBV7-3 | TGTGCCAGCAGCATAAGGGGCAGACTAGCGGGAGCCGGAGATACGCAGTATTTT | CASSIRGRLAGAGDTQYF
TRBD2 | once | TRBJ2-7 | TRBV10-3 | TGTGCCATCAGTGACCCCCAGAGCGGGGAGAACGAGCAGTACTTC | CAISDPQSGENEQYF
NA | NA | TRBJ2-3 | TRBV18 | TGTGCCAGCTCACCACAGGACAGAAGCACAGATACGCAGTATTTT | CASSPQDRSTDTQYF
NA | NA | TRBJ1-6 | TRBV7-2 | TGTGCCAGCAGCCTTGGGAGTTCACCCCTCCACTTT | CASSLGSSPLHF
NA | NA | TRBJ2-7 | TRBV5-1 | TGCGCCAGCAGCTTGACAGACTCCTACGAGCAGTACTTC | CASSLTDSYEQYF
TRBD2 | NA | TRBJ2-1 | TRBV6-1 | TGTGCCAGCAGTGAAGTGTCTAGCGGGAGACCCCTGCGGGATGAGCAGTTCTTC | CASSEVSSGRPLRDEQFF
TRBD1 | once | TRBJ2-3 | TRBV27 | TGTGCCAGCAGTGCGGACAGGGGGGTGGATACGCAGTATTTT | CASSADRGVDTQYF
NA | NA | TRBJ2-5 | TRBV30 | TGTGCCTGGAGACCAAGGGGCCAAGAGACCCAGTACTTC | CAWRPRGQETQYF
TRBD2 | NA | TRBJ2-7 | TRBV3-1/TRBV3-2 | TGTGCCAGCACCCGGGTCGTATCGGGGGGCGAGCAGTACTTC | CASTRVVSGGEQYF
NA | NA | TRBJ2-2 | TRBV5-4 | TGTGCCAGCAGCTTGTTCCCAGCGAACACCGGGGAGCTGTTTTTT | CASSLFPANTGELFF
NA | NA | TRBJ1-3 | TRBV2 | TGTGCCAGCAAACCGATCGGCTCTGGAAACACCATATATTTT | CASKPIGSGNTIYF
TRBD1 | NA | TRBJ2-3 | TRBV18 | TGTGCCAGCTCACCTGGACAGGCTAGCACAGATACGCAGTATTTT | CASSPGQASTDTQYF
TRBD1 | once | TRBJ1-4 | TRBV4-2 | TGTGCCAGCAGCCCCCGGGACAGGGGTGATGTACTGTTTTTT | CASSPRDRGDVLFF
NA | NA | TRBJ1-1 | TRBV2 | TGTGCCAGCAGCGCAGGGGCGATGAACACTGAAGCTTTCTTT | CASSAGAMNTEAFF
NA | NA | TRBJ1-2 | TRBV7-3 | TGTGCCAGCAGCTCCCCCCGCTATGGCTACACCTTC | CASSSPRYGYTF
TRBD1 | once | TRBJ1-4 | TRBV4-1 | TGCGCCAGCAGTAGCCCGGGACAGCGTGGTGAAAAACTGTTTTTT | CASSSPGQRGEKLFF
TRBD1 | NA | TRBJ1-4 | TRBV18 | TGTGCCAGCTCACCAGGGGACAGGGCGAGGGAAAAACTGTTTTTT | CASSPGDRAREKLFF
NA | NA | TRBJ1-2 | TRBV21-1 | TGTGCCAGCAGCTTAATACAGGGCGATGGCTACACCTTC | CASSLIQGDGYTF
TRBD1 | NA | TRBJ1-6 | TRBV19 | TGTGCCAGTAGTGAAGCCGGGACAGGATATAATTCACCCCTCCACTTT | CASSEAGTGYNSPLHF
NA | once | TRBJ2-5 | TRBV4-1 | TGCGCCAGCAGCCAAGATCCTGGGGAGTGGGTGCGAGAGACCCAGTACTTC | CASSQDPGEWVRETQYF
NA | once | TRBJ2-2 | TRBV27 | TGTGCCAGCAGTTTATTGGGCAGGGGGAACACCGGGGAGCTGTTTTTT | CASSLLGRGNTGELFF
TRBD1 | NA | TRBJ2-6 | TRBV5-1 | TGCGCCAGCAGCGCCGGACAGGGTTCGGGGGCCAACGTCCTGACTTTC | CASSAGQGSGANVLTF
TRBD1 | NA | TRBJ1-2 | TRBV11-1 | TGTGCCAGCAGCCTCTCGACAGGGGCGAACTATGGCTACACCTTC | CASSLSTGANYGYTF
NA | NA | TRBJ2-1 | TRBV10-2 | TGCGCCACCGAAGGGATGCAGGGCAATGAGCAGTTCTTC | CATEGMQGNEQFF
TRBD1 | NA | TRBJ2-2 | TRBV11-1 | TGTGCCAGCAGCTTAGACAGGGGGCTCACCGGGGAGCTGTTTTTT | CASSLDRGLTGELFF
NA | NA | TRBJ2-1 | TRBV12-5 | TGTGCTAGTGGTCCCGAAGGAGGTGAGCAGTTCTTC | CASGPEGGEQFF
NA | NA | TRBJ1-2 | TRBV5-1 | TGCGCCAGCCGCTTCGAGGGGGTTGGCTACACCTTC | CASRFEGVGYTF
TRBD2 | NA | TRBJ2-1 | TRBV5-1 | TGCGCCAGCACTCAAGCGGGAAACAATGAGCAGTTCTTC | CASTQAGNNEQFF
NA | many | TRBJ2-1 | TRBV6-2/TRBV6-3 | TGTGCCAGCAGTCTTGGGGAGTACAATGAGCAGTTCTTC | CASSLGEYNEQFF
TRBD2 | NA | TRBJ2-7 | TRBV11-2 | TGTGCCAGCAGCTTAGGACCCTCGGGGGGGTACGAGCAGTACTTC | CASSLGPSGGYEQYF
NA | NA | TRBJ2-1 | TRBV4-2 | TGTGCCAGCAGCCAAGGGGACTTGTCCAACAATGAGCAGTTCTTC | CASSQGDLSNNEQFF
NA | NA | TRBJ2-5 | TRBV16 | TGTGCCAGCAGCCAATTACGGGGGGCACAAGAGACCCAGTACTTC | CASSQLRGAQETQYF
NA | NA | TRBJ2-2 | TRBV7-8 | TGTGCCAGCAGCTTCGGGACAGGGGAGCTGTTTTTT | CASSFGTGELFF
NA | NA | TRBJ2-1 | TRBV19 | TGTGCCAGTAGCCCAGGGGCCCCCGGTGAGGGTGAGCAGTTCTTC | CASSPGAPGEGEQFF
TRBD1 | once | TRBJ1-4 | TRBV5-1 | TGCGCCAGCAGCCAGACAGGGTTCGGGGAAAAACTGTTTTTT | CASSQTGFGEKLFF